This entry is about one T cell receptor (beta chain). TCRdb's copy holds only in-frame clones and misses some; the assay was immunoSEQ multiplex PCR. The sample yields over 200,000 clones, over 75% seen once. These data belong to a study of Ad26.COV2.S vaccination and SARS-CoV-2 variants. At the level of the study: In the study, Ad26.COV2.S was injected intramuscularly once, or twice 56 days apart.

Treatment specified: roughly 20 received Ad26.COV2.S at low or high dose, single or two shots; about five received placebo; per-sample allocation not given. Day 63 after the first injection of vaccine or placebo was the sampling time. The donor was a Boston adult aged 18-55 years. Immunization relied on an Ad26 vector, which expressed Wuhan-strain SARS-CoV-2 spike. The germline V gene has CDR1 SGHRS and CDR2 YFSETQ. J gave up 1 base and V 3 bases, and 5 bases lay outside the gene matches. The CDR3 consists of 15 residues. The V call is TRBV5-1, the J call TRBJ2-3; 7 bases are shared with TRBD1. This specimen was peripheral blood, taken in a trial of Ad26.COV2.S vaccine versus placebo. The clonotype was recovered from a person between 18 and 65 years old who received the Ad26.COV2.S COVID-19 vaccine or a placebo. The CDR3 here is CASSSRDRRTDTQYF. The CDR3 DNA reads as TGCGCCAGCAGCTCCCGGGACAGACGCACAGATACGCAGTATTTT.